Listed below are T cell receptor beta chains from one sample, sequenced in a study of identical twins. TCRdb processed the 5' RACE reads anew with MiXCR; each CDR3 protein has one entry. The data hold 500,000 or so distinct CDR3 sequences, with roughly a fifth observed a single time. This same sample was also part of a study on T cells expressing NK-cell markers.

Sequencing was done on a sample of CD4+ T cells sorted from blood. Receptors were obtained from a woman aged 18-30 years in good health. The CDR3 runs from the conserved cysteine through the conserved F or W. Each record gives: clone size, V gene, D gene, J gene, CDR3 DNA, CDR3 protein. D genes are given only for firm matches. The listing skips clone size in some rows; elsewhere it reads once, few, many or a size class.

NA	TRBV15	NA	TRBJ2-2	TGTGCCACCAGCAGAGCCCCGGGGGTTCTGACGGAGCTGTTTTTT	CATSRAPGVLTELFF
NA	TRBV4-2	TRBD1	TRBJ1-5	TGTGCCAGCAGCCAAGCGCCGGACAGGGGGCGGTTCAATCAGCCCCAGCATTTT	CASSQAPDRGRFNQPQHF
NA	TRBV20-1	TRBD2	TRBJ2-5	TGCAGTGCTAGCGAGCGGGAGGGCCGGAGGGAGACCCAGTACTTC	CSASEREGRRETQYF
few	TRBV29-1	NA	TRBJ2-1	TGCAGCGTTGAAGCGAGCGGGACAGGTTACAATGAGCAGTTCTTC	CSVEASGTGYNEQFF
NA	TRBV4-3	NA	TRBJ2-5	TGCGCCAGCAGCCAACGACCGGGACTCCAAGAGACCCAGTACTTC	CASSQRPGLQETQYF
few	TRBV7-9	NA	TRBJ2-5	TGTGCCAGCAGCTTACGAATCACAGCGGGCGAGACCCAGTACTTC	CASSLRITAGETQYF
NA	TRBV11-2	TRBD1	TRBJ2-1	TGTGCCAGCAGCAGGACCGGGACAGGGAATGAGCAGTTCTTC	CASSRTGTGNEQFF
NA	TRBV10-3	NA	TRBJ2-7	TGTGCCATCACCCGTGGTGACAGAAACTACGAGCAGTACTTC	CAITRGDRNYEQYF
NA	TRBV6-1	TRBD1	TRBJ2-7	TGTGCCAGCAGTGACAGACAGGGATTCTCCTACGAGCAGTACTTC	CASSDRQGFSYEQYF
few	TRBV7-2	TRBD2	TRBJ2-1	TGTGCCAGCTTCCCCTACCCCGGGGGGAACAATGAGCAGTTCTTC	CASFPYPGGNNEQFF
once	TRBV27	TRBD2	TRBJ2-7	TGTGCCAGCAGTTTTTCGGGACTAGCGGTCTACGAGCAGTACTTC	CASSFSGLAVYEQYF
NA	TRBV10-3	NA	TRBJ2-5	TGTGCCATCAGTCAGGGTTCACTGCAAGAGACCCAGTACTTC	CAISQGSLQETQYF
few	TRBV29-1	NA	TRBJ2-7	TGCAGCGCCGTCTCAGCCGACTACGAGCAGTACTTC	CSAVSADYEQYF
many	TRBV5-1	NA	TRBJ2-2	TGTGCCAGCAGTTTAGGGGGAGCGAACACCGGGGAGCTGTTTTTT	CASSLGGANTGELFF
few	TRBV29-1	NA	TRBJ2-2	TGCAGCGGGAAGGGAGCCGGGGAGCTGTTTTTT	CSGKGAGELFF
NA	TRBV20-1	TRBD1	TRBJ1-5	TGCAGTGCTAGAGACCTACAGGGGAGTCAGCCCCAGCATTTT	CSARDLQGSQPQHF
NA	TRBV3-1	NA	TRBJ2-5	TGTGCCAGCAGCCATCGGGGGCAAGAGACCCAGTACTTC	CASSHRGQETQYF
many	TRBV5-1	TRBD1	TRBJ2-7	TGCGCCAGCAGCTTGGCCCCGGGACAGGCGACAGAGCAGTACTTC	CASSLAPGQATEQYF
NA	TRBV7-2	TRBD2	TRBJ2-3	TGTGCCAGCAGCCCCCGGACTAGCGGGAGGGGTACGCAGTATTTT	CASSPRTSGRGTQYF
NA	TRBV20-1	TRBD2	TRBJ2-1	TGCAGTGCTCGGACGGGACTAGCGGGAGTCTACAATGAGCAGTTCTTC	CSARTGLAGVYNEQFF
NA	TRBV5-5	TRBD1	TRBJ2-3	TGTGCCAGCAGCGTGGCGACAGGGACCAACACAGATACGCAGTATTTT	CASSVATGTNTDTQYF